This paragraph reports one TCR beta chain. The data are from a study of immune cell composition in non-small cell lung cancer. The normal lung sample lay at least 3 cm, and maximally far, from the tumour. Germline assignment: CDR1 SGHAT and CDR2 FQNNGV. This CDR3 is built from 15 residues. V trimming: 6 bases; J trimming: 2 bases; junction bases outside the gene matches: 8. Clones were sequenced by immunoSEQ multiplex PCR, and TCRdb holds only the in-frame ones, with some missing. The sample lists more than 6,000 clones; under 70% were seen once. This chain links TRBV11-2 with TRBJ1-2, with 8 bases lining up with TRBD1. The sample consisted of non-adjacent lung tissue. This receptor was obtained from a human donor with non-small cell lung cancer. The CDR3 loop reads CASSPQTGANYGYTF. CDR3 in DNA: TGTGCCAGCAGTCCTCAGACAGGGGCGAACTATGGCTACACCTTC. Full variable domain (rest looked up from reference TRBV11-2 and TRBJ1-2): EAGVAQSPRYKIIEKRQSVAFWCNPISGHATLYWYQQILGQGPKLLIQFQNNGVVDDSQLPKDRFSAERLKGVDSTLKIQPAKLEDSAVYLCASSPQTGANYGYTFGSGTRLTVV.